This T cell receptor beta chain was recovered during a study of CD8 T cells in ankylosing spondylitis. General study findings and limits: The authors found the disease-linked clones to be CD8+ and relatively rare in peripheral blood. The study identified a TCR beta motif of seven or eight highly homologous variants that appeared characteristic of ankylosing spondylitis blood.

Worth noting for this clonotype: Its specificity is unknown.

The CDR3 length is 15 residues. V trimming: 3 bases; J trimming: 5 bases; junction bases outside the gene matches: 9. As the method for making TCR beta libraries, quantitative 5'-RACE with molecular barcodes was used. MiXCR was run by TCRdb on the 5' RACE reads, yielding one entry per CDR3 protein. The top ten hold about a fifth of the sample, which has about 220,000 distinct CDR3 sequences, over 9.5% seen once. This TCR was recovered from a male donor with ankylosing spondylitis or in good health (not recorded which). The genes are TRBV12-3 or TRBV12-4 and TRBJ1-2; 7 bases are a match to TRBD1. Sequencing used blood, either unsorted or a sorted T cell fraction (not recorded which). CDR3 DNA: TGTGCCAGCAGTTTGAGAGGGCAGGGGGTGTATGGCTACACCTTC. The encoded protein is CASSLRGQGVYGYTF.